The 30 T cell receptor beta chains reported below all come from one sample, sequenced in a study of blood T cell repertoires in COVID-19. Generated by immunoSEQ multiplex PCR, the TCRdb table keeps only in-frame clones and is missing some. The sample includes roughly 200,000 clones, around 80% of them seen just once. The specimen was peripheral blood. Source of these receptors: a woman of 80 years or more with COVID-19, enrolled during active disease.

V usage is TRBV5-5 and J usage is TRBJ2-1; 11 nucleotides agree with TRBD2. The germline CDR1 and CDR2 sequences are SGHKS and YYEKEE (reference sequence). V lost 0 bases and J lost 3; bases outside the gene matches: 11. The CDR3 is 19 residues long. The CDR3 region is CASSLVWELAGALYNEQFF. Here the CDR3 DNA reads TGTGCCAGCAGCTTGGTTTGGGAACTAGCGGGAGCCCTCTACAATGAGCAGTTCTTC.

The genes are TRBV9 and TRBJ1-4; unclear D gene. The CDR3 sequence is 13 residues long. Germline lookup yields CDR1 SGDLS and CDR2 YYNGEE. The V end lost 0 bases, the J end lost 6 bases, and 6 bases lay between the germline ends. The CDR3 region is CASSVGPDEKLFF. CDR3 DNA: TGTGCCAGCAGCGTAGGGCCAGATGAAAAACTGTTTTTT. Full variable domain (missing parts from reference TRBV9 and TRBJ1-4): DSGVTQTPKHLITATGQRVTLRCSPRSGDLSVYWYQQSLDQGLQFLIQYYNGEERAKGNILERFSAQQFPDLHSELNLSSLELGDSALYFCASSVGPDEKLFFGSGTQLSVL.

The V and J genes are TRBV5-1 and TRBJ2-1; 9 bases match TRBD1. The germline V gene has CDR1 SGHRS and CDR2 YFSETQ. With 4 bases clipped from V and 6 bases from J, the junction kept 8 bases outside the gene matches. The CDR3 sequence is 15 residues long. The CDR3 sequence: CASSREPDRGNEQFF. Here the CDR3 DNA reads TGCGCCAGCAGCCGGGAGCCGGACAGGGGCAATGAGCAGTTCTTC. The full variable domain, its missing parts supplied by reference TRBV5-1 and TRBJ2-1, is KAGVTQTPRYLIKTRGQQVTLSCSPISGHRSVSWYQQTPGQGLQFLFEYFSETQRNKGNFPGRFSGRQFSNSRSEMNVSTLELGDSALYLCASSREPDRGNEQFFGPGTRLTVL.

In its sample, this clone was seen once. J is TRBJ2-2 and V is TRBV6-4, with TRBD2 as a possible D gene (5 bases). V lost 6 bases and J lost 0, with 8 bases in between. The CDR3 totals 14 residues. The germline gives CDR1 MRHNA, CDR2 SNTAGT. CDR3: CASRAASNTGELFF. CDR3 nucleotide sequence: TGTGCCAGCAGAGCGGCCTCGAACACCGGGGAGCTGTTTTTT.

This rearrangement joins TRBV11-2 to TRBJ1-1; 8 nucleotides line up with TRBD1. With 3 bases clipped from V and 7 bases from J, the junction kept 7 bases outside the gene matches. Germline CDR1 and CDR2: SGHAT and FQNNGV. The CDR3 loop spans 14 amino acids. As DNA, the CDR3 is TGTGCCAGCAGCTTCACCGACAGGGGTTTTGAAGCTTTCTTT. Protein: CASSFTDRGFEAFF.

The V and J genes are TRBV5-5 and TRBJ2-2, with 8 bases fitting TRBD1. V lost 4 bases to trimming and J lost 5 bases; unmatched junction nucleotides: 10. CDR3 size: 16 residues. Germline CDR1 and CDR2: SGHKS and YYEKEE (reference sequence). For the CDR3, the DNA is TGTGCCAGCAGCCTACTCCCAGGGGGCCAAACCGGGGAGCTGTTTTTT. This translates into CASSLLPGGQTGELFF.

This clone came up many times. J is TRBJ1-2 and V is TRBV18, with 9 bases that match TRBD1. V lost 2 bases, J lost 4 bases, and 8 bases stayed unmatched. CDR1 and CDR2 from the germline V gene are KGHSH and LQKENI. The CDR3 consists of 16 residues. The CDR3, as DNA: TGTGCCAGCTCACCATCGAGGACAGGGGCCGCCTATGGCTACACCTTC. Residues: CASSPSRTGAAYGYTF. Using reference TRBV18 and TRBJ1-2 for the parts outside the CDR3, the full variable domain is NAGVMQNPRHLVRRRGQEARLRCSPMKGHSHVYWYRQLPEEGLKFMVYLQKENIIDESGMPKERFSAEFPKEGPSILRIQQVVRGDSAAYFCASSPSRTGAAYGYTFGSGTRLTVV.

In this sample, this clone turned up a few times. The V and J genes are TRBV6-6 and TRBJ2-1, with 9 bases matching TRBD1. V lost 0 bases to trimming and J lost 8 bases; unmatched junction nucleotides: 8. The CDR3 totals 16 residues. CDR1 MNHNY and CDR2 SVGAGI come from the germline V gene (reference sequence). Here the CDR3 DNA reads TGTGCCAGCAGTTACTCGAGGGACAGGGTAGGCGATGAGCAGTTCTTC. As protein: CASSYSRDRVGDEQFF.

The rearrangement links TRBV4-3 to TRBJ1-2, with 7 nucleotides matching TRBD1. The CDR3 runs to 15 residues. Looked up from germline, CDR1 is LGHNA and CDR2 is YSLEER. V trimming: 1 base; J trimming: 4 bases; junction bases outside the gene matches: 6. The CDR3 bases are TGCGCCAGCAGCCAAGCAGGACAGGACTTCTATGGCTACACCTTC. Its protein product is CASSQAGQDFYGYTF.

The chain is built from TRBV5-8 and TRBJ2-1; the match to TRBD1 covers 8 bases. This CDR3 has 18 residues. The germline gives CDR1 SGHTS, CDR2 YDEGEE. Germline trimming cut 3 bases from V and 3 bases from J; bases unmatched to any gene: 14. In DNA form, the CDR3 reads TGTGCCAGCAGCTGGCCCGGGACAGGCCCCCATTTCTACAATGAGCAGTTCTTC. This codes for CASSWPGTGPHFYNEQFF.

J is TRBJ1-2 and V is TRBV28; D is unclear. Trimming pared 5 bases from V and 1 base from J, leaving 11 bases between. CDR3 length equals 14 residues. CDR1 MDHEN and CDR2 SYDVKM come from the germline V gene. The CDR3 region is CASSIPAFNYGYTF. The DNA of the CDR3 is TGTGCCAGCAGTATACCAGCGTTTAACTATGGCTACACCTTC.

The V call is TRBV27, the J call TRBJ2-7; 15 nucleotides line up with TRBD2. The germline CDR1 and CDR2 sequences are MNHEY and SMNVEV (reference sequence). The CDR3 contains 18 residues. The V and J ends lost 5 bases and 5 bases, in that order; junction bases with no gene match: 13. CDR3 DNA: TGTGCCAGCAGTACCCGGACTAGCGGGGGGGAGTCCACGGACGAGCAGTACTTC. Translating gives CASSTRTSGGESTDEQYF.

The CDR3 nucleotides are TGTGCCAGCAGCCAAGGAACAGGCCTGATGGGGTATGGCTACACCTTC. Translated, it gives CASSQGTGLMGYGYTF. The chain combines TRBV3-1 (or the pseudogene TRBV3-2) with TRBJ1-2, with a tentative D call TRBD1 (5 bases). This CDR3 contains 16 residues. CDR1 LGHDT and CDR2 YNNKEL come from the germline V gene (reference sequence). The V and J ends lost 1 base and 5 bases respectively, with 17 bases between them.

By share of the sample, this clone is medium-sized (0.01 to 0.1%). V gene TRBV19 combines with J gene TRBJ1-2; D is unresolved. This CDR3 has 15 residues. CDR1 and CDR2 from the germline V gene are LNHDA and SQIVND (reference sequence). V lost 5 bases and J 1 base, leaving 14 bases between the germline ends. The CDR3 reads CASSPYVTFNYGYTF. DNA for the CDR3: TGTGCCAGTAGTCCGTATGTCACTTTTAACTATGGCTACACCTTC.

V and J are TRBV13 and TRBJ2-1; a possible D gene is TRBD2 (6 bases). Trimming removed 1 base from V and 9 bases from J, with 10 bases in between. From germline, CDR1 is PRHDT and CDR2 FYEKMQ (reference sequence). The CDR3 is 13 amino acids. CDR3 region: CASSLEAGGEQFF. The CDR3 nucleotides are TGTGCCAGCAGCTTAGAAGCGGGTGGTGAGCAGTTCTTC.

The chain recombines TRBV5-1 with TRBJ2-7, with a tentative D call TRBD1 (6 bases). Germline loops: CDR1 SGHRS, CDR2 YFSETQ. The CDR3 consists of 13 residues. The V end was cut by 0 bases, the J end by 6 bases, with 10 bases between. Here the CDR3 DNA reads TGCGCCAGCAGCTTGGATACAGGGAGCGAGCAGTACTTC. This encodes CASSLDTGSEQYF.

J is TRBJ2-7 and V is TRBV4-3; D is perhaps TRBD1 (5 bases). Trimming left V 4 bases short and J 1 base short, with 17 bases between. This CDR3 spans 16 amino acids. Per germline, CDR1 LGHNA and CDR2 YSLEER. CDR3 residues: CASSRDNGDSSYEQYF. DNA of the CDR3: TGCGCCAGCAGCCGAGACAATGGTGACAGTTCCTACGAGCAGTACTTC.

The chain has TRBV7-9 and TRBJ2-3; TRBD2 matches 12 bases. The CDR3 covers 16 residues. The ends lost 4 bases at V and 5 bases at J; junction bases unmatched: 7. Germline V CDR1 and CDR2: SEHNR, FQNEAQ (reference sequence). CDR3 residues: CASSYASGGARDTQYF. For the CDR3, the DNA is TGTGCCAGCAGCTACGCTAGCGGGGGGGCCAGAGATACGCAGTATTTT.

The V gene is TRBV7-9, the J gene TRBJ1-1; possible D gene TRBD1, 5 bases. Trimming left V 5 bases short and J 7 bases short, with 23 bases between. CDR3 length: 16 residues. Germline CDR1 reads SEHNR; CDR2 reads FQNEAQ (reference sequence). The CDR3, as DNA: TGTGCCAGCAGCAATTTGGGGGAGGAACGGGCCTTTGAAGCTTTCTTT. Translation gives CASSNLGEERAFEAFF.

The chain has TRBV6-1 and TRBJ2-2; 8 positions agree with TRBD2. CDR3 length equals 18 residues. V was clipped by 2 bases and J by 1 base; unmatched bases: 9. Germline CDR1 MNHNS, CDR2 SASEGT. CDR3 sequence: CASSEPPGLAGNTGELFF. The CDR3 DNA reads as TGTGCCAGCAGTGAACCCCCCGGGCTAGCGGGGAACACCGGGGAGCTGTTTTTT.

CDR3 sequence: CASSLLPGQGMGGYTF. The CDR3 DNA sequence: TGTGCCAGCAGTTTACTCCCTGGACAGGGAATGGGTGGCTACACCTTC. This chain connects TRBV28 to TRBJ1-2; 8 bases fit TRBD1. Germline CDR1 MDHEN, CDR2 SYDVKM. This CDR3 contains 16 residues. J was trimmed by 7 bases and V by 2 bases; bases with no gene match: 12.

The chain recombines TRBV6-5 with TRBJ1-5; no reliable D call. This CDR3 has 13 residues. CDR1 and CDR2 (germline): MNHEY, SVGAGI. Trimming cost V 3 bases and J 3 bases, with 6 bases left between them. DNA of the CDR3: TGTGCCAGCAGTTATCGGTTCAATCAGCCCCAGCATTTT. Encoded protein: CASSYRFNQPQHF.

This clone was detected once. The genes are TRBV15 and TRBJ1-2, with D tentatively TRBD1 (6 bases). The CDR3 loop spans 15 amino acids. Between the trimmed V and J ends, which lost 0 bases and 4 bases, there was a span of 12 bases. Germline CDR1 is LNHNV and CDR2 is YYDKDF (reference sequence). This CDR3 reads CATSRDWGHPYGYTF. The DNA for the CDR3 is TGTGCCACCAGCAGAGATTGGGGACATCCCTATGGCTACACCTTC.

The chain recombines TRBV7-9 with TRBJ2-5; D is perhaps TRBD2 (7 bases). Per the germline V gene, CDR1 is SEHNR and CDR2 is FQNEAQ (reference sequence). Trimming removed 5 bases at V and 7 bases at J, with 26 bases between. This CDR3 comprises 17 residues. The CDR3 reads CASSPMPPGAGAGTQYF. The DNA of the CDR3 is TGTGCCAGCAGCCCCATGCCCCCTGGCGCGGGGGCCGGGACCCAGTACTTC. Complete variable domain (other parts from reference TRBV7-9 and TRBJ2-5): DTGVSQNPRHKITKRGQNVTFRCDPISEHNRLYWYRQTLGQGPEFLTYFQNEAQLEKSRLLSDRFSAERPKGSFSTLEIQRTEQGDSAMYLCASSPMPPGAGAGTQYFGPGTRLLVL.

For the CDR3, the DNA is TGTGCCAGCAGCGTAGATCCGAACCGACAGACACAGAACACTGAAGCTTTCTTT. This codes for CASSVDPNRQTQNTEAFF. The chain uses TRBV9 and TRBJ1-1; D is perhaps TRBD1 (5 bases). Between the trimmed V and J ends, which lost 0 bases and 1 base, there was a span of 19 bases. This CDR3 comprises 18 residues. Germline loops: CDR1 SGDLS, CDR2 YYNGEE.

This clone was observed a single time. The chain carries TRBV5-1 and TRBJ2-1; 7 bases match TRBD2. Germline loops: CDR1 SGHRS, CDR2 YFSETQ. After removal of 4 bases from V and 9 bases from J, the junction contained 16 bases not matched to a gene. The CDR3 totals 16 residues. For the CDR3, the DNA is TGCGCCAGCAGCCCCGTAGCGGGCGGGCCGCGGTCTGAGCAGTTCTTC. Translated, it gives CASSPVAGGPRSEQFF.

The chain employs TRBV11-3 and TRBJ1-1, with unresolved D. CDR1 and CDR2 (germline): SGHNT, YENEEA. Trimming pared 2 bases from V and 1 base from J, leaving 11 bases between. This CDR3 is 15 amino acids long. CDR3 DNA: TGTGCCAGCAGCTTACTGACGGGAAAGAACACTGAAGCTTTCTTT. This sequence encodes CASSLLTGKNTEAFF.

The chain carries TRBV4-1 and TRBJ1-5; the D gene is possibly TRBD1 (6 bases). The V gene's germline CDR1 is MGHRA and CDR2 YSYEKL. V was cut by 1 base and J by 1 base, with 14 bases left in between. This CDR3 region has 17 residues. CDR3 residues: CASSQVGGAGSNQPQHF. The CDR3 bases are TGCGCCAGCAGCCAAGTCGGGGGGGCGGGAAGCAATCAGCCCCAGCATTTT.

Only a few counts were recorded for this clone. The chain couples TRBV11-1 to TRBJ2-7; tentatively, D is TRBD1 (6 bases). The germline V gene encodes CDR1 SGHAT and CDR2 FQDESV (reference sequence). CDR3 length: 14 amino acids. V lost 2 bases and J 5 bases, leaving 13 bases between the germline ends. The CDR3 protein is CASSLMTGSNEQYF. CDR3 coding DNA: TGTGCCAGCAGCTTAATGACAGGATCCAACGAGCAGTACTTC. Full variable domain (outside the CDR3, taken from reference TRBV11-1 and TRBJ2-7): EAEVAQSPRYKITEKSQAVAFWCDPISGHATLYWYRQILGQGPELLVQFQDESVVDDSQLPKDRFSAERLKGVDSTLKIQPAELGDSAMYLCASSLMTGSNEQYFGPGTRLTVT.

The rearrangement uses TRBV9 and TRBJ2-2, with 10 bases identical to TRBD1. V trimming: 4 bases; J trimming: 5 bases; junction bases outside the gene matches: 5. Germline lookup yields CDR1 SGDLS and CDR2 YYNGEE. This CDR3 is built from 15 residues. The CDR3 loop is CASSPRTGGTGELFF. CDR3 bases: TGTGCCAGCAGCCCCCGGACAGGGGGGACCGGGGAGCTGTTTTTT.